This TCR beta chain was identified during a study of T cell responses to AZD1222 COVID-19 vaccine. Turning to the study itself: Second doses were pooled across both intervals (about 4 or about 12 weeks). General study findings and limits: Clonal diversity was possibly underestimated, and the donors were mostly white British, with more females. Baseline serostatus was positive in only six AZD1222 recipients. Repertoire sampling happened only post peak T cell response.

Note on this clone: Antigen unknown.

Germline assignment: CDR1 SGHVS and CDR2 FQNEAQ. The CDR3 runs 16 residues. Trimming at V came to 6 bases and at J to 4 bases, leaving 11 bases not matched to a gene. Sequencing used immunoSEQ multiplex PCR; TCRdb keeps in-frame clones, though not all of them. Of roughly 120,000 clones in the sample, 88% were seen once. The receptor comes from an adult in good health. The sample consisted of peripheral blood, taken on day 0 of AZD1222 vaccination. The chain combines TRBV7-8 with TRBJ1-5, with 8 bases aligning to TRBD1. DNA of the CDR3: TGTGCCAGCAGTTCAATTGGACAGGGAAGGAATCAGCCCCAGCATTTT. As protein: CASSSIGQGRNQPQHF. Variable domain in full (rest from reference TRBV7-8 and TRBJ1-5): GAGVSQSPRYKVAKRGQDVALRCDPISGHVSLFWYQQALGQGPEFLTYFQNEAQLDKSGLPSDRFFAERPEGSVSTLKIQRTQQEDSAVYLCASSSIGQGRNQPQHFGDGTRLSIL.